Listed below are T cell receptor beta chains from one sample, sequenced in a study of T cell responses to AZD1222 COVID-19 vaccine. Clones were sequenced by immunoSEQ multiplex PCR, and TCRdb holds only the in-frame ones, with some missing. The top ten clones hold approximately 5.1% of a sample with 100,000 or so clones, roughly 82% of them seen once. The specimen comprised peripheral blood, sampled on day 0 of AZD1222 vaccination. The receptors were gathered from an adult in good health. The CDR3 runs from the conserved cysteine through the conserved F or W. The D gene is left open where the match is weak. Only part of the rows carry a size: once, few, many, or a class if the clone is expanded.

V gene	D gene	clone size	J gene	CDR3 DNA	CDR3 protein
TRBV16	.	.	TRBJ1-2	TGTGCCAGCAGCGTCGGGGGAGACTATGGCTACACCTTC	CASSVGGDYGYTF
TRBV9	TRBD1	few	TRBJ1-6	TGTGCCAGCAGCGTAGAAGACAGGGGTTCACCCCTCCACTTT	CASSVEDRGSPLHF
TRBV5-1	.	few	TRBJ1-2	TGCGCCAGCAGCTTGGTTGCAGGAGGGGGTCGAGCTAACTATGGCTACACCTTC	CASSLVAGGGRANYGYTF
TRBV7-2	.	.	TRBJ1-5	TGTGCCAGCAGCCGTGGGGGAAACCAGCCCCAGCATTTT	CASSRGGNQPQHF
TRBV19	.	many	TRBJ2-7	TGTGCCAGTAGTATCTTTCAGTCTAGCGAGCAGTACTTC	CASSIFQSSEQYF
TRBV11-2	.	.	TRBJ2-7	TGTGCCAGCAGCTTAGGTAGCGGAACCTACGAGCAGTACTTC	CASSLGSGTYEQYF
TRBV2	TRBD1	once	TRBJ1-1	TGTGCCAGCGAGGGCCAGGGGGGCACTGAAGCTTTCTTT	CASEGQGGTEAFF
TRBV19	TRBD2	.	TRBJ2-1	TGTGCCAGTAGTATTCGACTAGCTCTAGGCAATGAGCAGTTCTTC	CASSIRLALGNEQFF
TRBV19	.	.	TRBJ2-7	TGTGCCAGTAGTATCGGGACAAGGGAGCAGTACTTC	CASSIGTREQYF
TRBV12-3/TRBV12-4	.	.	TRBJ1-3	TGTGCCAGCAGTTTAGTCCACACCATATATTTT	CASSLVHTIYF
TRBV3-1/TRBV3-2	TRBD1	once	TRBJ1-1	TGTGCCAGCAGCCAAGAGGGACAGGGCCGAGGAGAAGCTTTCTTT	CASSQEGQGRGEAFF
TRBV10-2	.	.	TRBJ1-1	TGCGCCAGCAGGGACAACCGCGCAACAGGAGCTTTCTTT	CASRDNRATGAFF
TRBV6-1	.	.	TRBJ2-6	TGTGCCAGCCGGGAAGGACAGCTAGCACTCTCTGGGGCCAACGTCCTGACTTTC	CASREGQLALSGANVLTF
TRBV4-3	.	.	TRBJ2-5	TGCGCCAGCAGCCAAGTCAGGGGTGAGACCCAGTACTTC	CASSQVRGETQYF
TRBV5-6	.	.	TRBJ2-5	TGTGCCAGCAGCTCCTACGGGGTGGGGGAGACCCAGTACTTC	CASSSYGVGETQYF
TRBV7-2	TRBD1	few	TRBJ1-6	TGTGCCAGCAGCTTAGTTGGTCCAGGGGGTAATTCACCCCTCCACTTT	CASSLVGPGGNSPLHF
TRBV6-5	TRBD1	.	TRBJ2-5	TGTGCCAGCAGACAGGGGAAAGAGACCCAGTACTTC	CASRQGKETQYF